This TCR beta chain emerged from a study of CD8+ T cells in alopecia areata. Study overall: Patients in the treated group were given tofacitinib by mouth, 5 to 10 mg twice a day.

Extraction and reverse transcription of RNA yielded cDNA as the sequencing template. Sequenced by immunoSEQ multiplex PCR; TCRdb stores in-frame clones only, minus some. The table shows around 190,000 clones, with around 65% occurring only once. Findings and limits, study-wide: Normal skin contains resident alphabeta T cells, and these are also sequenced in scalp samples. Higher clonality and more expanded CD8+ clones appeared in lesional than normal scalp.

About this clone: The target antigen is unknown.

The treatment: oral pan-JAK inhibitor, 5-10 mg twice daily. The researchers isolated CD4+ and CD8+ T cells from PBMCs by sorting. CDR1 and CDR2 (germline): SGHRS, YFSETQ. V was trimmed by 0 bases and J by 2 bases, leaving 12 bases between them. The CDR3 spans 16 residues. The sample in question was CD4+ T cells sorted from blood, obtained at week 4, from a patient treated with tofacitinib. The chain uses TRBV5-1 and TRBJ1-5, with no clear D. The sequence was obtained from a human donor with alopecia areata. The CDR3 DNA follows: TGCGCCAGCAGCTTGGGTTGGCAGCTTCGCAATCAGCCCCAGCATTTT. This encodes CASSLGWQLRNQPQHF.